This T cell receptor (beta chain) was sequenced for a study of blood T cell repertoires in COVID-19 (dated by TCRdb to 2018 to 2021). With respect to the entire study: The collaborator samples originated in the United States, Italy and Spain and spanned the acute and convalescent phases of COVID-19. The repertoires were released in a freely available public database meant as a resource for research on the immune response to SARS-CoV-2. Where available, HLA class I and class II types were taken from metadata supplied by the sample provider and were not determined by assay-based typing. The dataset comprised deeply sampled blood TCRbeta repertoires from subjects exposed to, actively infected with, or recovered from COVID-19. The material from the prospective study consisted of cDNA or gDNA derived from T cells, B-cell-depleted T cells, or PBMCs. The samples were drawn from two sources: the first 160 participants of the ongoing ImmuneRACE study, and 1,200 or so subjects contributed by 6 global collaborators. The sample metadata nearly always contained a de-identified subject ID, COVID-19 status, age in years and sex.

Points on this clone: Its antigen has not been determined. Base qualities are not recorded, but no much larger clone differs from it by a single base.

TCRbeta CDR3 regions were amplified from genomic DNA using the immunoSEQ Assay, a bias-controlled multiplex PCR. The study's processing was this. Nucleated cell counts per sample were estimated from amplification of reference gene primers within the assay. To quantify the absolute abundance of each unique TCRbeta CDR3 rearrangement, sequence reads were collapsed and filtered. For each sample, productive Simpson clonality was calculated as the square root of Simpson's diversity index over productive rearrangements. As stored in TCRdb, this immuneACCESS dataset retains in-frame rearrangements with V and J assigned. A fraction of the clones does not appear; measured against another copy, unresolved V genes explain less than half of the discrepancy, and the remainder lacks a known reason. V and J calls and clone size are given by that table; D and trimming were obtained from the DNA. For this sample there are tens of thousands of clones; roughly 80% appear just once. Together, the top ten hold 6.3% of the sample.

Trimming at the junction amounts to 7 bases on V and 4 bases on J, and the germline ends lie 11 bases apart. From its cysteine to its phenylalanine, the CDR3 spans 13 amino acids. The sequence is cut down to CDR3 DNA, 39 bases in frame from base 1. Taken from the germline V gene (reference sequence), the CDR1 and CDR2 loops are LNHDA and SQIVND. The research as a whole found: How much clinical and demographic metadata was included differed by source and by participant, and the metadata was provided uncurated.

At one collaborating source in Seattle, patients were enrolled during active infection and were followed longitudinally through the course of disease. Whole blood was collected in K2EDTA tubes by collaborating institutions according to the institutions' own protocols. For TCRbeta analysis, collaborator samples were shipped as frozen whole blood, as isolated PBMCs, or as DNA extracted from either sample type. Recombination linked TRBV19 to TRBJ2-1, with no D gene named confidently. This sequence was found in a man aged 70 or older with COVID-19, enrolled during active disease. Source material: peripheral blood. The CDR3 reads CASTSQYYNEQFF. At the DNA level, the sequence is TGTGCCAGTACCTCACAATATTACAATGAGCAGTTCTTC. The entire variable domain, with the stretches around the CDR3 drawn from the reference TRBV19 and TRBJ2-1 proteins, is DGGITQSPKYLFRKEGQNVTLSCEQNLNHDAMYWYRQDPGQGLRLIYYSQIVNDFQKGDIAEGYSVSREKKESFPLTVTSAQKNPTAFYLCASTSQYYNEQFFGPGTRLTVL.